This TCR beta chain was recorded in a study of cytomegalovirus exposure and HLA in healthy donors. Note on this clone: Antigen specificity is unknown.

At the time of sampling, donors were nominally healthy, though unrecorded immune exposures were likely. Germline CDR1 and CDR2: MDHEN and SYDVKM. V lost 6 bases, J lost 0 bases, and 8 bases lay in between. The CDR3 has 13 amino acids. Primers included in the PCR were 60 Vbeta and 13 Jbeta primers. The data were produced by immunoSEQ multiplex PCR, yet TCRdb's version contains in-frame clones alone and is incomplete. Found here are 150,000 to 200,000 clones, 82% of them singletons; the top ten hold about 1.4%. Study findings and constraints: Some V segments (TRBV6-2 and TRBV6-3 among them) were excluded as indistinguishable. The authors confirmed in vitro that three CMV-associated chains were specific for CMV antigens.

The chain has TRBV28 and TRBJ2-5, with D perhaps matching TRBD2 (5 bases). The receptor comes from a girl aged 5 to 17 in good health and CMV-seropositive. What was sequenced was PBMCs. CDR3 DNA: TGTGCCAGCAGGAGGGCATACCAAGAGACCCAGTACTTC. It encodes CASRRAYQETQYF.